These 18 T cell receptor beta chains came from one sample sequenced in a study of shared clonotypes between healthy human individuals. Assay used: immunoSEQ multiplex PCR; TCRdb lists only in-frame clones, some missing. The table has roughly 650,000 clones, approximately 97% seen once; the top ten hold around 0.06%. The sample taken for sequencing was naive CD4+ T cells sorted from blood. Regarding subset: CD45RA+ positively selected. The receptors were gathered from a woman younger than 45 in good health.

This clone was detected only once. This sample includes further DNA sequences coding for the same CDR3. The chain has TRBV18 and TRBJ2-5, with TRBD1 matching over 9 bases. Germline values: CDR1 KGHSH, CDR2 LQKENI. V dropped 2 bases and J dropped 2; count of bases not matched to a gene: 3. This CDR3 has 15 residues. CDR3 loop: CASSPGTGSQETQYF. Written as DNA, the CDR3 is TGTGCCAGCTCACCAGGGACAGGGAGTCAAGAGACCCAGTACTTC. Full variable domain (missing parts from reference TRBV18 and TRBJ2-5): NAGVMQNPRHLVRRRGQEARLRCSPMKGHSHVYWYRQLPEEGLKFMVYLQKENIIDESGMPKERFSAEFPKEGPSILRIQQVVRGDSAAYFCASSPGTGSQETQYFGPGTRLLVL.

Here the CDR3 reads CASSLGQGATDTQYF. The CDR3 bases are TGCGCCAGCAGCTTAGGGCAGGGGGCCACAGATACGCAGTATTTT. This rearrangement joins TRBV5-1 to TRBJ2-3; TRBD1 matches 8 bases. Germline values: CDR1 SGHRS, CDR2 YFSETQ. V dropped 2 bases and J dropped 2; count of bases not matched to a gene: 4. The CDR3 length is 15 residues.

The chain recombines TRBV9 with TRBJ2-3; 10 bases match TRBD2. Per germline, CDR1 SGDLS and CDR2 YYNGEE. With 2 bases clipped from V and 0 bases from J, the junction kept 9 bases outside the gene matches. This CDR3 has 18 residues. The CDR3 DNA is TGTGCCAGCAGCGTGGGACTAGCGATCAAAGCTAGCACAGATACGCAGTATTTT. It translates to CASSVGLAIKASTDTQYF.

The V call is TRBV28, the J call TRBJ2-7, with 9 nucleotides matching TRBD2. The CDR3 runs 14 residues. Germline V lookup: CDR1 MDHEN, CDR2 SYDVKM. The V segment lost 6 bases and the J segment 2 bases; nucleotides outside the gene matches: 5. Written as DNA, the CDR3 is TGTGCCAGCAGACCGACTAGCGGACCCTACGAGCAGTACTTC. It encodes CASRPTSGPYEQYF.

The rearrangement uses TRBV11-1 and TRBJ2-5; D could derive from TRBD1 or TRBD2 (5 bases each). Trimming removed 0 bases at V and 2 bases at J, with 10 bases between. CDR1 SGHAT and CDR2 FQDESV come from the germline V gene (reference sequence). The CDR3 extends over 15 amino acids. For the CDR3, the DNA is TGTGCCAGCAGCTTAGCCGGGGCAGTACAAGAGACCCAGTACTTC. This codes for CASSLAGAVQETQYF.

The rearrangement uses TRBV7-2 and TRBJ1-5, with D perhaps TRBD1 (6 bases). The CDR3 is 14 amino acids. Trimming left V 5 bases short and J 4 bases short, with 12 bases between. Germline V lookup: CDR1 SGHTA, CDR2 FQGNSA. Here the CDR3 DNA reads TGTGCCAGCAGCCCAGGGGTAGGGAATCAGCCCCAGCATTTT. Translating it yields CASSPGVGNQPQHF.

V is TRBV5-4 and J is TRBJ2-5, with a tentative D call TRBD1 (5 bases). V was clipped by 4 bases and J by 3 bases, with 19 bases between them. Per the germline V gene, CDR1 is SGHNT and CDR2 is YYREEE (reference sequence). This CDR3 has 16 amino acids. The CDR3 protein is CASSPRRRTREETQYF. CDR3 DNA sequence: TGTGCCAGCAGCCCCCGTCGGCGGACCAGGGAAGAGACCCAGTACTTC.

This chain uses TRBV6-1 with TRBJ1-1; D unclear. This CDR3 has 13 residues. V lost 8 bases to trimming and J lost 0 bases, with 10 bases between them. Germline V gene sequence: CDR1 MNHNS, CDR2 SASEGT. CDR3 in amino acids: CASLSGVNTEAFF. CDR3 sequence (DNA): TGTGCCAGCCTCTCAGGAGTGAACACTGAAGCTTTCTTT.

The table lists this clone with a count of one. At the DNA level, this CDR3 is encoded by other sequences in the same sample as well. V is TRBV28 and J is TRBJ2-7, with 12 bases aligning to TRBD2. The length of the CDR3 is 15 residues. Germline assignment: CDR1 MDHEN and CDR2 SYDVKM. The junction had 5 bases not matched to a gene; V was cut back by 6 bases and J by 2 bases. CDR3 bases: TGTGCCAGCAGCCCGGGACTAGCGGGCGCCTACGAGCAGTACTTC. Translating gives CASSPGLAGAYEQYF.

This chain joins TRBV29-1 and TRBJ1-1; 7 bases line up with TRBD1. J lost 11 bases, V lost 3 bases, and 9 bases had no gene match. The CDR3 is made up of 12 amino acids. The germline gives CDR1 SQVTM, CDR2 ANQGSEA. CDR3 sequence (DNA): TGCAGCGTTGAGTCGGCAGGGGGTGAGGCTTTCTTT. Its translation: CSVESAGGEAFF.

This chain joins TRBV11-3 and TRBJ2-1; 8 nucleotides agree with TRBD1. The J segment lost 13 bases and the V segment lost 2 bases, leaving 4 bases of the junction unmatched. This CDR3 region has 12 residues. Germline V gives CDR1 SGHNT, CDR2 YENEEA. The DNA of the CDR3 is TGTGCCAGCAGCTTAACAGGGGGGTTACAGTTCTTC. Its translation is CASSLTGGLQFF.

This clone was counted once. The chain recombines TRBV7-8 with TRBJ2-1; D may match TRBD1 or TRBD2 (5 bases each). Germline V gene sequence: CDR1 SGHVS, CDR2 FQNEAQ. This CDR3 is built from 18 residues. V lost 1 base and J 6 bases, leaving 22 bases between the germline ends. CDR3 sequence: CASSLEYGSRQRGNEQFF. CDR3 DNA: TGTGCCAGCAGCTTAGAGTACGGCTCGCGGCAGAGGGGCAATGAGCAGTTCTTC.

The CDR3 loop is CASMGHSNTEAFF. DNA for the CDR3: TGTGCCAGCATGGGACACTCGAACACTGAAGCTTTCTTT. The rearrangement joins TRBV2 to TRBJ1-1; D is perhaps TRBD1 (6 bases). This CDR3 region has 13 residues. Per germline, CDR1 SNHLY and CDR2 FYNNEI. The V end lost 7 bases, the J end lost 1 base, and 10 bases lay between the germline ends.

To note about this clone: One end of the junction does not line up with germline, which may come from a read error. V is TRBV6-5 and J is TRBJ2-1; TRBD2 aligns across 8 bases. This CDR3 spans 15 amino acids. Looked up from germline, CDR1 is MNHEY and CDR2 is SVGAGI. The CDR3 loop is CAGSPTQRERNEQFF. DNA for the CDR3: TGTGCCGGCAGTCCCACGCAGCGGGAGCGCAATGAGCAGTTCTTC.

The CDR3, as DNA: TGTGCCAGCTCCTTTAGAGGGGGCGCGGAGACCCAGTACTTC. As protein: CASSFRGGAETQYF. This sequence joins TRBV27 and TRBJ2-5; 7 bases match TRBD1. The CDR3 is 14 residues long. The germline gives CDR1 MNHEY, CDR2 SMNVEV (reference sequence). Trimming at V came to 8 bases and at J to 5 bases, leaving 11 bases not matched to a gene.

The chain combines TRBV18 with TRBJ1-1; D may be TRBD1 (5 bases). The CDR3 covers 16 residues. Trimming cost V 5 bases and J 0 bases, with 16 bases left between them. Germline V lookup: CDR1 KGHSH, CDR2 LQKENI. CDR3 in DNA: TGTGCCAGCTCAACGAAAACAGGTGGGGTGAACACTGAAGCTTTCTTT. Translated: CASSTKTGGVNTEAFF. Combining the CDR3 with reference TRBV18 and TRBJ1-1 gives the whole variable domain NAGVMQNPRHLVRRRGQEARLRCSPMKGHSHVYWYRQLPEEGLKFMVYLQKENIIDESGMPKERFSAEFPKEGPSILRIQQVVRGDSAAYFCASSTKTGGVNTEAFFGQGTRLTVV.

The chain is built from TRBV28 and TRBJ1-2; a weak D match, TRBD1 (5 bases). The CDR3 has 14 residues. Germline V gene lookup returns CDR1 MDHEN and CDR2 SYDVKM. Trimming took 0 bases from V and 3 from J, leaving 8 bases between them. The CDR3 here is CASSLWGEDYGYTF. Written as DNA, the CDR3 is TGTGCCAGCAGTTTATGGGGGGAGGACTATGGCTACACCTTC.

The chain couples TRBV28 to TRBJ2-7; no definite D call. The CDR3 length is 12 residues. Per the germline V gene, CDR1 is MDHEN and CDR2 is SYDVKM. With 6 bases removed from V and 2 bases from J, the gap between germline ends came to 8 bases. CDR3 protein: CASRQMPYEQYF. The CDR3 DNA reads TGTGCCAGCAGACAGATGCCCTACGAGCAGTACTTC.